This T cell receptor beta chain was retrieved from a study of T cells in Graves' hyperthyroidism and ophthalmopathy. This clonotype has a handful of counts. Amplification of TCR beta CDR3 regions used RNA as the template. The primer set for the first-round RT-PCR of the TCR CDR3 was HTBI. TCRdb itself ran the multiplex PCR reads through MiXCR, one entry per CDR3 protein. Counted here are some 800,000 distinct CDR3 sequences, 35% to 40% occurring once; the ten biggest clones make up about 8.9%. Germline CDR1 SGHAT, CDR2 FQNNGV. V lost 5 bases to trimming and J lost 3 bases, with 16 bases between them. This CDR3 is built from 15 residues. Patients counted as stable if ophthalmopathy did not develop within 18 months.

The V call is TRBV11-2, the J call TRBJ2-5; D is ambiguous. The TCR was taken from a man between 18 and 29 years old with Graves' hyperthyroidism. Sequencing was carried out using blood. CDR3 nucleotide sequence: TGTGCCAGCAGCGCCGAATATAGCAATGAAGAGACCCAGTACTTC. Translating it yields CASSAEYSNEETQYF.